These 12 T cell receptor beta chains originate from one sample sequenced in a study of shared clonotypes between healthy human individuals. Only in-frame clones appear in the TCRdb table, and some are missing; sequencing was by immunoSEQ multiplex PCR. Among around 1,100,000 clones, 60% to 85% were seen once, and the ten largest hold roughly 0.9%. Sequenced: memory CD4+ T cells from PBMCs. Regarding subset: CD45RA-negative fraction. The receptors here all came from a man between 18 and 29 years old in good health. Some clones in this sample may be carry-over from other donors' samples.

This chain uses TRBV28 with TRBJ1-2, with D unclear. Germline CDR1 and CDR2: MDHEN and SYDVKM. This CDR3 has 14 amino acids. V was pared by 10 bases and J by 2 bases, with 17 bases between. The CDR3: CATTDRTDNYGYTF. Written as DNA, the CDR3 is TGTGCCACTACCGATCGGACGGACAACTATGGCTACACCTTC.

V usage is TRBV30 and J usage is TRBJ2-7, with D perhaps matching TRBD1 (5 bases). The V end was cut by 6 bases, the J end by 6 bases, with 15 bases between. Germline CDR1 reads GTSNPN; CDR2 reads SVGIG (reference sequence). The CDR3 covers 12 residues. DNA for the CDR3: TGTGCCTGCCGTAAGGGTAGGGGCGAGCAGTACTTC. It yields the protein CACRKGRGEQYF.

CDR3 nucleotide sequence: TGTGCCAGCACCATACCTATGGGACAGGGCTATGGCTACACCTTC. It specifies CASTIPMGQGYGYTF. The chain combines TRBV28 with TRBJ1-2, with 9 bases lining up with TRBD1. The CDR3 runs 15 residues. Trimming cost V 7 bases and J 4 bases; bases outside gene matches: 10. CDR1 MDHEN and CDR2 SYDVKM come from the germline V gene.

The table lists this clone with a few counts. The chain joins TRBV5-6 to TRBJ2-1; D gene unclear. Germline V gene data show CDR1 as SGHDT and CDR2 as YYEEEE. Trimming left V 4 bases short and J 6 bases short, with 14 bases between. The CDR3 consists of 14 residues. The CDR3 DNA reads as TGTGCCAGCAGCGCAAGTGGGTTATCCAATGAGCAGTTCTTC. Its protein is CASSASGLSNEQFF.

The chain has TRBV6-1 and TRBJ2-7; TRBD2 is a possible D gene (5 bases). The CDR3 spans 13 residues. Germline V gene sequence: CDR1 MNHNS, CDR2 SASEGT. V lost 5 bases, J lost 3 bases, and 11 bases lay in between. CDR3 amino acids: CASSTAGSYEQYF. CDR3 nucleotide sequence: TGTGCCAGCAGTACGGCTGGGAGCTACGAGCAGTACTTC.

The gene calls are TRBV5-4 and TRBJ2-7; 7 nucleotides align to TRBD1. J gave up 9 bases and V 4 bases, and 10 bases lay outside the gene matches. This CDR3 has 13 amino acids. From germline, CDR1 is SGHNT and CDR2 YYREEE (reference sequence). The CDR3 here is CASSQRQGPGQYF. CDR3 sequence (DNA): TGTGCCAGCAGCCAGAGACAGGGCCCGGGGCAGTACTTC.

The chain couples TRBV6-5 to TRBJ1-1; no reliable D call. In germline, CDR1 is MNHEY, CDR2 SVGAGI. V was trimmed by 1 base and J by 0 bases, leaving 6 bases between them. The CDR3 runs 14 residues. The CDR3 bases are TGTGCCAGCAGTTACTACAGCCTGAACACTGAAGCTTTCTTT. Translated: CASSYYSLNTEAFF.

This chain joins TRBV4-1 and TRBJ1-5, with no clear D. CDR1 and CDR2 (germline): MGHRA, YSYEKL. Trimming stripped 0 bases from V and 3 bases from J, with 12 bases between. The CDR3 runs 16 residues. The CDR3 protein is CASSQERRGINQPQHF. The CDR3 region has the DNA TGCGCCAGCAGCCAAGAAAGGCGTGGGATCAATCAGCCCCAGCATTTT.

The chain uses TRBV10-3 and TRBJ2-3; TRBD2 agrees at 11 bases. Trimming cost V 0 bases and J 2 bases; bases outside gene matches: 4. Germline-derived CDR1 and CDR2 are ENHRY and SYGVKD. The CDR3 length is 17 residues. CDR3 protein: CAISESNSGRATDTQYF. In nucleotides, the CDR3 is TGTGCCATCAGTGAGTCGAATAGCGGGAGGGCCACAGATACGCAGTATTTT.

This clone has a handful of counts. V and J are TRBV15 and TRBJ2-1; D uncertain. Deletions cut 0 bases from V and 3 bases from J, with 9 bases between. The germline gives CDR1 LNHNV, CDR2 YYDKDF (reference sequence). The CDR3 length is 15 residues. CDR3 coding DNA: TGTGCCACCAGCAGAGAATCTTCTATCTACAATGAGCAGTTCTTC. This codes for CATSRESSIYNEQFF.

The chain recombines TRBV15 with TRBJ2-3; 9 bases are a match to TRBD1. The CDR3 consists of 16 residues. J gave up 7 bases and V 5 bases, and 13 bases lay outside the gene matches. Per the germline V gene, CDR1 is LNHNV and CDR2 is YYDKDF (reference sequence). CDR3 protein: CATSSRDRVFSYTQYF. CDR3 bases: TGTGCCACCAGCTCACGGGACAGGGTATTTTCATATACGCAGTATTTT.

The table lists this clone with a few counts. This chain uses TRBV6-1 with TRBJ2-5; a possible D gene is TRBD2 (6 bases). V lost 7 bases and J 7 bases, leaving 16 bases between the germline ends. Germline-derived CDR1 and CDR2 are MNHNS and SASEGT. CDR3 length: 13 residues. The CDR3 here is CASISGTFWTQYF. The CDR3 DNA is TGTGCCAGCATCTCCGGGACTTTTTGGACCCAGTACTTC.